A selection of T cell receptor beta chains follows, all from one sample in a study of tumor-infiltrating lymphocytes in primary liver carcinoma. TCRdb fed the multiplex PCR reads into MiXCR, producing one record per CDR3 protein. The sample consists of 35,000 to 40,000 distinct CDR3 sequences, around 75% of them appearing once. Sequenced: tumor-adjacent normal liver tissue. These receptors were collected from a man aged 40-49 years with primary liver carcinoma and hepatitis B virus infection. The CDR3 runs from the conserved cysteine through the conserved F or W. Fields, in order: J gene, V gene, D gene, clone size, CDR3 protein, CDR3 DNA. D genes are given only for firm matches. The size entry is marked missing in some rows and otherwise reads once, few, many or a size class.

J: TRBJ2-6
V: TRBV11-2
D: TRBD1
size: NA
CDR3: CASSMGGDRGFFLSGANVLTF
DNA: TGTGCCAGCAGCATGGGGGGAGACAGGGGCTTCTTCCTCTCTGGGGCCAACGTCCTGACTTTC

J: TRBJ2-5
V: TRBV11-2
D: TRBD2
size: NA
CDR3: CVSSPSSIQGTGRETHYF
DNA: TGTGTCAGCAGCCCTAGTTCAATCCAGGGTACTGGGCGGGAGACCCACTACTTC

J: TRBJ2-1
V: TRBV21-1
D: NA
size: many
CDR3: CASSKARPDRPNEQFF
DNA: TGTGCCAGCAGCAAAGCGCGTCCGGACCGGCCAAATGAGCAGTTCTTC

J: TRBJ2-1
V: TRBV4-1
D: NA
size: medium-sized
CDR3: CASSQAYGPPYNEQFF
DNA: TGCGCCAGCAGCCAAGCCTACGGACCCCCATACAATGAGCAGTTCTTC

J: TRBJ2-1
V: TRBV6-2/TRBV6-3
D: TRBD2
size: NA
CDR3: CASRPRTSGWTNEQFF
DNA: TGTGCCAGCAGACCCAGGACTAGCGGGTGGACCAATGAGCAATTCTTC

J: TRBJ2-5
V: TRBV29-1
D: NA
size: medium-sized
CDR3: CSVVGFGSQETQYF
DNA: TGCAGCGTTGTAGGTTTTGGCAGCCAAGAGACCCAGTACTTC

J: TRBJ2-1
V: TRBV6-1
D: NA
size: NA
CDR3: CASSESKGSYNDQFF
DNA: TGTGCCAGCAGTGAATCTAAGGGGAGCTACAATGATCAGTTCTTC

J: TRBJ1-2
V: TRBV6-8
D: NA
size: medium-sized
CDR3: CAIPKSRGTPNYGYTF
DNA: TGTGCCATCCCAAAGTCCCGCGGGACCCCTAACTATGGCTACACCTTC

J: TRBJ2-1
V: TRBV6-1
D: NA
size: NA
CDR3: CAGLVGEFSHEQFF
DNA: TGTGCCGGGTTGGTGGGAGAATTTAGCCATGAGCAGTTCTTT

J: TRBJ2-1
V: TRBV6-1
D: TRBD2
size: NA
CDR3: CASSKGAGGYNEQFF
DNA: TGTGCCAGCAGTAAAGGAGCGGGAGGATACAATGAACAGTTCTTC

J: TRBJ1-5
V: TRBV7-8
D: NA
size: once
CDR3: CAISLDPQGNQPQHF
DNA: TGTGCCATCAGCTTAGATCCCCAGGGGAATCAGCCTCAGCACTTT

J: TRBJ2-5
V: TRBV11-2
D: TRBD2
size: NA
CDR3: CASSLRLAGDASETRYF
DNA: TGTGCCAGCAGCTTAAGACTAGCGGGTGACGCAAGCGAGACCCGGTACTTC

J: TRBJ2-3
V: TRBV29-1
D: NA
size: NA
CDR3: CSLGFSGTQYF
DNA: TGCAGCCTTGGGTTTTCAGGTACGCAGTATTTT

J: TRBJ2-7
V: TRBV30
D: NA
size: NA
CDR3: CACASVGSSYEQYF
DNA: TGTGCCTGCGCTTCTGTGGGGAGCTCCTACGAGCAGTACTTC

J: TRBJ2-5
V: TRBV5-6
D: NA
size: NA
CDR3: CASSGLREIQYF
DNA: TGTGCCAGTAGTGGACTAAGAGAGATCCAGTACTTC

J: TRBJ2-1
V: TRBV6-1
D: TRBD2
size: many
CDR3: CASSETSGSSHEQFF
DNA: TGTGCCAGCAGTGAGACTAGCGGGAGTTCCCATGAGCAGTTCTTC

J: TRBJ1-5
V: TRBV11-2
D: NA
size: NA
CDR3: CGSSLVGATGSNQPQHF
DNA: TGTGGCAGCAGCTTAGTAGGGGCAACAGGAAGTAATCAGCCCCAGCATTTT

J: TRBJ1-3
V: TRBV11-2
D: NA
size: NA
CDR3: CASMVGGNPGNTKYF
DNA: TGTGCCAGCATGGTGGGCGGGAACCCGGGAAACACCAAATATTTT

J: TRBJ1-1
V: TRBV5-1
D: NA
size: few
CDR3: CASSLAWEYTEAFF
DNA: TGCGCCAGCAGCTTGGCCTGGGAGTACACTGAAGCTTTCTTT

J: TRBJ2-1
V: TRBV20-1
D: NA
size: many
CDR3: CSASLSNEQFF
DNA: TGCAGTGCTAGCCTATCCAATGAGCAGTTCTTC

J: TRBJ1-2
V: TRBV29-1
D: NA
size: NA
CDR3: CSVGAPTGTQVANRGYTF
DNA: TGCAGCGTTGGGGCACCAACAGGAACTCAAGTGGCTAACCGTGGTTACACCTTC

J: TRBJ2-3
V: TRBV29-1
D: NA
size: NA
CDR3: CSVRDLRTDTQYF
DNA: TGCAGCGTTCGGGACCTCCGCACAGATACGCAGTATTTT

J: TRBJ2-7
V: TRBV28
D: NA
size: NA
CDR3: CASSLKGQGSDEQCF
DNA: TGTGCCAGCAGTTTAAAAGGGCAGGGGAGTGACGAGCAATGCTTC

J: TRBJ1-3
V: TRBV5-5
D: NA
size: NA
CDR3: CVSSAGTDLFSNTIYF
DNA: TGTGTCAGCAGCGCCGGGACGGATCTCTTTTCTAACACCATATATTTT

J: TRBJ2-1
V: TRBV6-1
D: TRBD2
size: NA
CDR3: CASDGKLAGGLGEQFF
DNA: TGTGCCAGCGACGGAAAATTAGCGGGAGGTCTAGGTGAGCAGTTCTTC

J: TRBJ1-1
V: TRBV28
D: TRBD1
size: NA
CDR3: CASSIRTGPDTEAFF
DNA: TGTGCCAGCAGTATCCGGACAGGGCCGGACACTGAAGCATTCTTT

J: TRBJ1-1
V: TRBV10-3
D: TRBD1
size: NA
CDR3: CAISEGQLSGAFF
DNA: TGTGCTATCAGTGAGGGACAGCTAAGCGGTGCTTTCTTT

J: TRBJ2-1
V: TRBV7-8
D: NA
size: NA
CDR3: CASSLVGKGEQFF
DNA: TGTGCCAGCAGCTTAGTCGGGAAAGGAGAGCAGTTCTTC

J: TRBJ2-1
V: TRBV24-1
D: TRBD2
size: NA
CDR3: CGTRLAGGDEQFF
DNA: TGTGGCACCAGACTAGCAGGAGGGGATGAGCAGTTCTTC

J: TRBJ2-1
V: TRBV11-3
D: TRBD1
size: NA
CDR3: CASSLDEWDRGAYNEQFF
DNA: TGTGCCAGCAGCTTAGATGAGTGGGACAGGGGTGCCTACAATGAGCAGTTCTTC

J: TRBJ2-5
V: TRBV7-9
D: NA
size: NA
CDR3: CASSQTTGLQETHYF
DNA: TGTGCGAGCAGCCAAACCACAGGTCTACAAGAGACCCATTACTTC